A selection of T cell receptor beta chains follows, all from one sample in a study of patients and donors after allogeneic stem cell transplantation. TCRdb re-analysed the RT-PCR reads in MiXCR, keeping a single row per CDR3 protein. The sample holds about 87,000 distinct CDR3 sequences, roughly 5.2% seen once. Sequencing was performed on blood, either unsorted or a sorted T cell fraction (not recorded which). The receptors originated from a human donor who was either an allogeneic HSCT recipient or a stem cell or donor lymphocyte infusion donor (not recorded which). It is not recorded whose cells these are; they may come from a transplant donor. Both conserved end residues are part of each CDR3. D genes are given only for firm matches. Clone size, where shown, is once, few, many, or a class for clones that have expanded.

cdr3_nt cdr3_aa j_call v_call d_call clone_size
TGTGCCAGCAGCAAAGTGTCAGGGGGTGACGGGGAGCTGTTTTTT CASSKVSGGDGELFF TRBJ2-2 TRBV7-3 TRBD1 few
TGTGCCAGCAGCTTAAAAGCGGGAGACGGCGAGCAGTACTTC CASSLKAGDGEQYF TRBJ2-7 TRBV7-3 TRBD2 many
TGTGCCAGCAGTGAATCCGGGGGGGCCGGGGATACGCAGTATTTT CASSESGGAGDTQYF TRBJ2-3 TRBV2 TRBD2 many
TGTGCCAGCAGTTACCCTCAGGGGTCGGACGAAAAACTGTTTTTT CASSYPQGSDEKLFF TRBJ1-4 TRBV6-5 . many
TGTGCCAGCAAGTGGACTAGCCAGTTTGGGGAGCTGTTTTTT CASKWTSQFGELFF TRBJ2-2 TRBV28 TRBD2 .
TGTGCCAGCAGTGACCGGTACTTC CASSDRYF TRBJ2-5 TRBV2 . many
TGTGCCAGCAGTGAAAGTCGGGGCGGTTCGAACACCGGGGAGCTGTTTTTT CASSESRGGSNTGELFF TRBJ2-2 TRBV2 . many
TGTGCCAGCAGTGCTGGCTCGACGGGGTCCAAGCATTTT CASSAGSTGSKHF TRBJ1-5 TRBV12-3/TRBV12-4 . many
TGTGCCAGCAGACCGGCAGGTTCCCATTATACCTATGGCTACACCTTC CASRPAGSHYTYGYTF TRBJ1-2 TRBV14 . many
TGCGCCAGCAGCTCCGCCGGGGGATACTCCTACGAGCAGTACTTC CASSSAGGYSYEQYF TRBJ2-7 TRBV5-1 . many
TGTGCCAGCAGCGTAGGAGGGGGGCACTATGGCTACACCTTC CASSVGGGHYGYTF TRBJ1-2 TRBV9 . .
TGTGCCAGCAGCTATTCAGGGGGCCCGAACACCGGGGAGCTGTTTTTT CASSYSGGPNTGELFF TRBJ2-2 TRBV7-3 TRBD1 .
TGTGCCAGCAGTTTGGGACAGGCGAAGAACACTGAAGCTTTCTTT CASSLGQAKNTEAFF TRBJ1-1 TRBV12-3/TRBV12-4 TRBD1 many
TGTGCCAGCAGTGGGGGGACGACCCTTAATGAAAAACTGTTTTTT CASSGGTTLNEKLFF TRBJ1-4 TRBV2 . many
TGTGCCAGCAGCTCGTTCGGACAGGGGATGGGTGGCTACACCTTC CASSSFGQGMGGYTF TRBJ1-2 TRBV5-4 TRBD1 many
TGTGCCAGCAGTTCCCAGGGGAGGGACGAGACCCAGTACTTC CASSSQGRDETQYF TRBJ2-5 TRBV6-5 . many
TGTGCCAGCTCTGACGAGGCTTCACCCCTCCACTTT CASSDEASPLHF TRBJ1-6 TRBV18 . many
TGTGCCAGCAGCAAGACGGCCCTCTCCGGCCACAATGAGCAGTTCTTC CASSKTALSGHNEQFF TRBJ2-1 TRBV4-2 . many
TGCAGTGCTAGTCCAGCAAAGGGGGGAACTGAAGCTTTCTTT CSASPAKGGTEAFF TRBJ1-1 TRBV20-1 . .
TGTGCCAGCAGCGTAGGTCCCTTGGGCCTAAGCACAGATACGCAGTATTTT CASSVGPLGLSTDTQYF TRBJ2-3 TRBV9 . .
TGTGCTAGTGCCCGTCGCGGCTACACGAACACCGGGGAGCTGTTTTTT CASARRGYTNTGELFF TRBJ2-2 TRBV12-5 . many
TGTGCCAGCAGTTTCTACGGGACAGGGCTGAATGAGCAGTTCTTC CASSFYGTGLNEQFF TRBJ2-1 TRBV27 TRBD1 many
TGCGCCAGCAGCTTGGCTACAGGCCACGGGTCTACTGAGACCCAGTACTTC CASSLATGHGSTETQYF TRBJ2-5 TRBV5-1 . few
TGTGCCAGCAGTGAAGACAGGGACTCCTACGAGCAGTACTTC CASSEDRDSYEQYF TRBJ2-7 TRBV6-1 . few
TGTGCCACCCTTATCAGGACTGCCAATGAGCAGTTCTTC CATLIRTANEQFF TRBJ2-1 TRBV24-1 . medium-sized
TGTGCCTGGAGTCGGGGGCTGAACACTGAAGCTTTCTTT CAWSRGLNTEAFF TRBJ1-1 TRBV30 . many
TGTGCCAGCAGCTTACTACCGAACACTGAAGCTTTCTTT CASSLLPNTEAFF TRBJ1-1 TRBV11-3 . few
TGCAGTGCTAGAGAGGGCGCCAGGGATCAGCCCCAGCATTTT CSAREGARDQPQHF TRBJ1-5 TRBV20-1 . many
TGCAGTGCTAAGCAGGGGGCCGCCAAAAACATTCAGTACTTC CSAKQGAAKNIQYF TRBJ2-4 TRBV20-1 TRBD1 few
TGTGCCAGCAGCCAAGCTTCCAGGTCGTACACCTTC CASSQASRSYTF TRBJ1-2 TRBV3-1 . many
TGTGCCAGCAGCCCCGGGAGGGGGGCGGATACGCAGTATTTT CASSPGRGADTQYF TRBJ2-3 TRBV12-3/TRBV12-4 TRBD2 many
TGTGCCAGCAGCCGACAGTGGGCAAGGGAGACCCAGTACTTC CASSRQWARETQYF TRBJ2-5 TRBV12-3/TRBV12-4 . once
TGTGCCAGCAGTTTATACCTAGCGGGAGGCTCCCCTGATACGCAGTATTTT CASSLYLAGGSPDTQYF TRBJ2-3 TRBV12-3/TRBV12-4 TRBD2 many
TGTGCCAGCAGCTCCCGACTAGCGGCCGGGATGAGCTCCTACAATGAGCAGTTCTTC CASSSRLAAGMSSYNEQFF TRBJ2-1 TRBV11-1 TRBD2 many
TGTGCCAGCTCACCACCAGGCCGGGCTTATGGCTACACCTTC CASSPPGRAYGYTF TRBJ1-2 TRBV18 . .